The entry below describes one TCR beta chain. The target of this receptor is not known. No much larger clone is present one base from it, and per-base qualities are unavailable. This sample was taken from a study of shared clonotypes between healthy human individuals (dated by TCRdb to 2019 to 2021). General notes on the study: A few men and a couple of women, aged 18 to 49 years, made up the cohort. To increase sequencing depth and limit assay-specific biases, different laboratories used diverse techniques to prepare libraries and sequence TCR repertoires. For each donor, three plates each were used for CD4 naive and CD4 memory, two plates were used for CD8 naive, and one plate was used for CD8 memory. To estimate repertoire size and how much clonotypes are shared between individuals, the study performed deep sequencing of blood TCR repertoires from roughly five healthy adults. Each donor's leukapheresis produced roughly between roughly 0.85 and 9.5 billion PBMCs.

Including the terminal cysteine and phenylalanine, the CDR3 comprises 16 residues. The only DNA kept is the CDR3, 48 bases in frame from the first base. From a lookup of the germline V gene, CDR1 and CDR2 are MDHEN and SYDVKM. The V and J ends are trimmed by 0 bases and 4 bases, leaving 13 bases between them. The research as a whole found: The small number of donors limited the genetic and exposure-history diversity represented. Rarefaction of sorted-subset datasets indicated incomplete sequencing despite the large sequencing depth. Pairwise subsampling led to the expectation that sequencing depth would affect the degree of clonotype sharing among donors. Estimated clonotype richness was generally larger for naive than for memory subsets. Only blood was sampled, and tissue TCR repertoires likely differ from those in blood. Compared with non-shared clonotypes, clonotypes shared by all four sorted-subset donors had higher generation probabilities. When several donors were compared, the shared fraction of clonotypes was about 5% for naive CD4, around 4% for naive CD8, about 2.5% for memory CD4, and roughly 0.4% for memory CD8.

Using the deep immunoSEQ assay, multiplex PCR amplified TCR CDR3 regions from genomic DNA. For each cell subset, the extracted genomic DNA was distributed evenly across all wells of several immunoSEQ 96-well plates, and each plate served as one replicate. For sorted subsets, around 200 ng genomic DNA, equal to approximately 30,000 T cell genomes, was loaded into each replicate PCR. Purified libraries were quantified with a Qubit 3.0 fluorometer, sized on a Bioanalyzer 2100, and re-quantified with the KAPA Library Quantification kit. Each immunoSEQ 96-well plate was sequenced on its own single-read 150-cycle Illumina NextSeq 550 flow cell. Per the original workflow: The immunoSEQ output contained only junctional sequences without quality scores, so filtering could not match that applied to full-length reads. To assign V/J genes and CDR3, sequences were annotated against IMGT germline references using PyIR, a Python wrapper for IgBLAST v1.9. Reads with weak V/J assignments (E-value above 1e-6), missing CDR3, stop codons, out-of-frame junctions, or ambiguous translated residues were removed. A V3J clonotype was defined by an identical inferred V gene, J gene, and CDR3 amino acid sequence. To compute the percentage overlap between repertoires, the number of shared unique clonotypes was divided by the size of the smaller repertoire. Three approaches were used to assess repertoire richness: RTK rarefaction, the Chao1 estimator, and Recon v2.1 estimates of unobserved clonotypes. Generation probabilities for all TCRbeta clonotypes obtained by the gDNA method from a handful of donors were computed using OLGA. TCRdb carries this immuneACCESS record with in-frame sequences only. Its versions omit some clonotypes, under half of them owing to an unresolved V gene in the studies checked, with the rest unexplained. V and J calls and clone size come straight from that table; D and trimming were deduced from the DNA. This sample has roughly 2.4 million clones in its table, and approximately 96% of those were observed once. The ten most abundant clones make up less than 0.15% of the sample.

Donors were healthy HIV-negative adults with no recently reported acute infections or vaccinations. Only Caucasian adults living in Nashville, Tennessee, USA were represented among the donors. CD4+ T cells were enriched by magnetic negative selection, after which naive cells were positively selected on CD45RA and the negative fraction was taken as the memory subset. After blood collection by leukapheresis, PBMCs were isolated using Ficoll-Histopaque density gradient centrifugation and then cryopreserved in the vapor phase of liquid nitrogen. Analytical flow cytometry was used to check the purity and quantity of every magnetically sorted T cell population. Genomic DNA was isolated from each sorted fraction and quantified by UV absorbance on a Nanodrop 2000c.

The sequence is built from TRBV28 and TRBJ2-4; TRBD1 might be the D gene, on 5 matching bases. This TCR was sampled from a young man in good health. Material for sequencing was naive CD4+ T cells sorted from blood. The cell subset or site label, as the study defines it: CD45RA+ positively selected. In nucleotide form, the sequence is TGTGCCAGCAGTTTATGGGGGCAGCTAAATAAAAACATTCAGTACTTC. Its product reads: CASSLWGQLNKNIQYF.